The clone carrying this T cell receptor beta chain was observed a few times. Its antigen is not known. The sample belongs to a study of cytomegalovirus exposure and HLA in healthy donors. Overall study context: T cells numbering around 180 million yielded around 120 million unique TCR beta sequences in an earlier analysis.

Study-wide results and caveats: Later analysis demonstrated an association between a missense DCLRE1C variant and TCR beta V- and J-gene trimming. A later analysis found common viral pathogens apparently linked to several of the most significant clusters. Presence/absence comparisons presumed near-even sequencing depth among donors.

With V trimmed by 8 bases and J by 4 bases, 8 bases remained unmatched. Per germline, CDR1 MNHNS and CDR2 SASEGT. CDR3 length: 14 residues. 13 Jbeta primers and 60 Vbeta primers were used for the PCR. Sequenced by immunoSEQ multiplex PCR; TCRdb stores in-frame clones only, minus some. Here the sample spans about 160,000 clones, approximately 80% being singletons. This clonotype was sampled from a woman aged 18 to 35 in good health and CMV-seronegative. The sample consisted of PBMCs. The rearrangement links TRBV6-1 to TRBJ2-5, with TRBD1 matching over 9 bases. This chain's CDR3 is CASAPTGGRETQYF. CDR3 DNA sequence: TGTGCCAGCGCCCCGACAGGGGGTAGAGAGACCCAGTACTTC.